These T cell receptor beta chains were read from a single sample in a study of glioma-infiltrating T cells. TCRdb used MiXCR to reprocess the multiplex PCR reads, holding one entry per CDR3 protein. The table shows some 4,000 distinct CDR3 sequences, with around 21% occurring only once. Sequencing was carried out using glioma tissue, nonneoplastic brain tissue, or PBMCs (not recorded which). Source of these receptors: a human donor with low-grade glioma or glioblastoma, undergoing nonglioma brain surgery, or in good health (not recorded which). Both conserved end residues are part of each CDR3. D genes are given only for firm matches. Size values are once, few and many counts, or a class for expanded clones, and some rows have none.

cdr3_aa | cdr3_nt | v_call | d_call | j_call | clone_size
CASSLEGESNQPQHF | TGCGCCAGCAGCTTGGAAGGGGAGAGCAATCAGCCCCAGCATTTT | TRBV5-1 | . | TRBJ1-5 | many
CSARGGTSNQPQHF | TGCAGTGCTAGAGGAGGCACTAGCAATCAGCCCCAGCATTTT | TRBV20-1 | . | TRBJ1-5 | medium-sized
CASTPNGQGNSYEQYF | TGTGCCAGCACCCCGAACGGACAGGGAAACTCCTACGAGCAGTACTTC | TRBV9 | TRBD1 | TRBJ2-7 | .
CAISVGRTQETQYF | TGTGCCATCAGTGTGGGACGGACCCAAGAGACCCAGTACTTC | TRBV10-3 | . | TRBJ2-5 | many
CSAREGTSYEQYF | TGCAGTGCTAGAGAAGGGACTAGCTACGAGCAGTACTTC | TRBV20-1 | TRBD2 | TRBJ2-7 | medium-sized
CASSPVGRGNTEAFF | TGCGCCAGCAGCCCCGTCGGCAGAGGGAACACTGAAGCTTTCTTT | TRBV5-1 | . | TRBJ1-1 | many
CASSRGSRGTKYF | TGTGCCAGCAGTCGTGGTAGCCGGGGGACCAAGTACTTC | TRBV12-3/TRBV12-4 | . | TRBJ2-5 | .
CASSIGSDVPGNTIYF | TGTGCCAGTAGTATCGGCAGCGACGTACCTGGAAACACCATATATTTT | TRBV19 | . | TRBJ1-3 | many
CAGSSPGTLYEQYF | TGTGCCGGCAGCTCTCCCGGGACACTCTACGAGCAGTACTTC | TRBV7-8 | . | TRBJ2-7 | .
CASSLGPGEANYGYTF | TGCGCCAGCAGCTTGGGGCCAGGAGAAGCTAACTATGGCTACACCTTC | TRBV5-1 | . | TRBJ1-2 | many
CACETTGGWNEQFF | TGTGCCTGCGAAACGACAGGGGGCTGGAATGAGCAGTTCTTC | TRBV11-3 | TRBD1 | TRBJ2-1 | many
CASSPRLAGQETQCF | TGTGCCAGCAGCCCTCGACTAGCGGGGCAAGAGACCCAGTGCTTC | TRBV4-1 | TRBD2 | TRBJ2-5 | .
CASSEDWAAGNAIYF | TGTGCCAGCAGTGAAGATTGGGCGGCTGGAAACGCCATATATTTT | TRBV2 | . | TRBJ1-3 | .
CASSQQQGRTDTQYF | TGTGCCAGCAGCCAACAACAGGGACGGACAGATACGCAGTATTTT | TRBV14 | . | TRBJ2-3 | many
CASSIRTAGDTEAFF | TGTGCCAGTAGTATACGGACAGCTGGGGACACTGAAGCTTTCTTT | TRBV19 | . | TRBJ1-1 | medium-sized
CVTRYSTGVEQYF | TGTGTCACCAGGTATTCCACGGGTGTCGAGCAGTACTTC | TRBV15 | . | TRBJ2-7 | .
CGVGRGLATDTQYF | TGCGGCGTTGGACGGGGGCTAGCCACAGATACGCAGTATTTT | TRBV29-1 | . | TRBJ2-3 | .
CASLLGSETQYF | TGTGCCAGCTTGCTGGGGTCGGAGACCCAGTACTTC | TRBV2 | . | TRBJ2-5 | many
CASSPRGFTDTQYF | TGTGCCAGCAGCCCGCGGGGGTTCACAGATACGCAGTATTTT | TRBV5-4 | TRBD2 | TRBJ2-3 | many
CAIKTENTDTQYF | TGTGCCATCAAGACAGAGAACACAGATACGCAGTATTTT | TRBV10-3 | . | TRBJ2-3 | medium-sized
CASSPAGGLWDTQYF | TGTGCCAGCAGCCCAGCGGGGGGGCTTTGGGATACGCAGTATTTT | TRBV11-2 | TRBD2 | TRBJ2-3 | medium-sized
CASSEVTSPSETQYF | TGTGCCAGCAGTGAAGTGACTTCTCCGTCAGAGACCCAGTACTTC | TRBV2 | . | TRBJ2-5 | many
CASSLMTRETKYF | TGTGCCAGCAGCTTAATGACAAGGGAGACCAAGTACTTC | TRBV7-3 | . | TRBJ2-5 | .
CASSLSLDNEQFF | TGTGCCAGCAGTTTATCGCTCGACAATGAGCAGTTCTTC | TRBV27 | . | TRBJ2-1 | large
CAISGLPGDRGTEAFF | TGTGCCATCAGTGGGCTTCCGGGAGACAGGGGTACTGAAGCTTTCTTT | TRBV10-3 | TRBD1 | TRBJ1-1 | medium-sized
CASSGFNTESTDTQYF | TGTGCCAGCAGTGGCTTTAACACGGAGAGCACAGATACGCAGTATTTT | TRBV6-1 | . | TRBJ2-3 | large
CSALVKALNYGYTF | TGCAGTGCCCTGGTTAAAGCCCTAAACTATGGCTACACCTTC | TRBV20-1 | . | TRBJ1-2 | medium-sized
CSARDRMAPTYEQYF | TGCAGTGCTAGAGATCGGATGGCTCCTACCTACGAGCAGTACTTC | TRBV20-1 | . | TRBJ2-7 | medium-sized
CSAGPGLARNEQFF | TGCAGTGCCGGACCGGGACTAGCGAGGAATGAGCAGTTCTTC | TRBV20-1 | TRBD2 | TRBJ2-1 | medium-sized
CASSPLAGGPMGEQFF | TGTGCCAGCAGCCCTCTAGCGGGGGGCCCAATGGGTGAGCAGTTCTTC | TRBV7-2 | TRBD2 | TRBJ2-1 | medium-sized
CASSHPGVQPQHF | TGCGCCAGCAGCCACCCAGGGGTTCAGCCCCAGCATTTT | TRBV4-1 | . | TRBJ1-5 | medium-sized
CASSPGAGANNEQFF | TGCGCCAGCAGCCCTGGAGCGGGGGCCAACAATGAGCAGTTCTTC | TRBV5-1 | TRBD2 | TRBJ2-1 | many
CATRMGPSNTEAFF | TGCGCCACCAGGATGGGACCGTCGAACACTGAAGCTTTCTTT | TRBV10-2 | . | TRBJ1-1 | medium-sized
CASSASDRGKGETQYF | TGTGCCAGCAGTGCCTCCGACAGGGGAAAAGGAGAGACCCAGTACTTC | TRBV12-3/TRBV12-4 | TRBD1 | TRBJ2-5 | many
CASSYGGGAVEQYF | TGTGCCAGCAGTTACGGTGGGGGGGCTGTCGAGCAGTACTTC | TRBV6-5 | . | TRBJ2-7 | .
CASSLDNTGELFF | TGTGCCAGCAGCTTAGATAACACCGGGGAGCTGTTTTTT | TRBV7-9 | . | TRBJ2-2 | medium-sized
CASSATPGQGAWETQYF | TGTGCCAGCAGTGCCACGCCCGGACAGGGGGCTTGGGAGACCCAGTACTTC | TRBV6-1 | TRBD1 | TRBJ2-5 | medium-sized
CASSPASGGAYNEQFF | TGCGCCAGCAGTCCCGCTAGCGGGGGGGCATACAATGAGCAGTTCTTC | TRBV4-1 | TRBD2 | TRBJ2-1 | medium-sized
CASSPTGTANTEAFF | TGTGCCAGCAGCCCTACCGGGACAGCTAACACTGAAGCCTTCTTT | TRBV7-2 | TRBD1 | TRBJ1-1 | .
CASSLGLAGAAQYF | TGCGCCAGCAGCCTAGGACTAGCGGGGGCCGCGCAGTACTTC | TRBV5-1 | TRBD2 | TRBJ2-7 | many
CSARDQGGSYDTQYF | TGCAGTGCTAGAGATCAAGGGGGGTCCTACGATACGCAGTATTTT | TRBV20-1 | . | TRBJ2-3 | .
CASGDPHHGKETQYF | TGTGCCAGCGGAGATCCCCATCACGGTAAAGAGACCCAGTACTTC | TRBV12-3/TRBV12-4 | . | TRBJ2-5 | many
CASSPEDQPQHF | TGTGCCAGCAGCCCGGAGGACCAGCCCCAGCATTTT | TRBV7-9 | . | TRBJ1-5 | medium-sized
CASSLREQETQYF | TGCGCCAGCAGCCTCCGGGAGCAAGAGACCCAGTACTTC | TRBV4-1 | . | TRBJ2-5 | many
CASSLGLTDNEQFF | TGTGCCAGCAGTTTAGGCCTAACAGACAATGAGCAGTTCTTC | TRBV27 | . | TRBJ2-1 | medium-sized
CASSSIRESEQFF | TGTGCCAGCAGCTCGATCAGGGAGAGTGAGCAGTTCTTC | TRBV7-3 | . | TRBJ2-1 | medium-sized
CASSLAVRGGLIRSGANVLTF | TGTGCCAGCAGTTTAGCGGTCAGGGGCGGACTAATCAGGTCTGGGGCCAACGTCCTGACTTTC | TRBV12-3/TRBV12-4 | . | TRBJ2-6 | few
CASSSPPAGSNYGYTF | TGTGCCAGCAGCTCACCCCCTGCAGGGTCGAACTATGGCTACACCTTC | TRBV9 | . | TRBJ1-2 | few
CASSVVGAGTDTQYF | TGTGCCAGCAGCGTAGTCGGGGCAGGCACAGATACGCAGTATTTT | TRBV9 | . | TRBJ2-3 | many
CSSDLSTSTDTQYF | TGCAGCTCAGACTTATCCACTAGCACAGATACGCAGTATTTT | TRBV29-1 | . | TRBJ2-3 | once
CSARGTGNQPQHF | TGCAGTGCTAGAGGGACGGGTAATCAGCCCCAGCATTTT | TRBV20-1 | . | TRBJ1-5 | .
CASSLWSGMETQYF | TGCGCCAGCAGCTTGTGGTCGGGGATGGAGACCCAGTACTTC | TRBV5-1 | . | TRBJ2-5 | many
CASSQDQGVNTEAFF | TGCGCCAGCAGCCAAGATCAGGGAGTGAACACTGAAGCTTTCTTT | TRBV4-1 | . | TRBJ1-1 | many
CAGSFAATSSYEQYF | TGTGCCGGCAGTTTCGCGGCAACTAGTAGTTACGAGCAGTACTTC | TRBV27 | . | TRBJ2-7 | .
CASSRRGTGTGGGNEQFF | TGTGCCAGCAGCAGAAGGGGGACCGGGACAGGGGGGGGCAATGAGCAGTTCTTC | TRBV6-1 | TRBD1 | TRBJ2-1 | medium-sized
CASSVQDRTQYF | TGTGCCAGTAGTGTACAGGATCGTACGCAGTATTTT | TRBV19 | . | TRBJ2-3 | many